The source of this T cell receptor beta chain is a study of shared clonotypes between healthy human individuals. Overall study context: CD4 naive and CD4 memory each took three plates per donor, while CD8 naive took two and CD8 memory one. Findings and limits, study-wide: Generation probabilities of non-shared clonotypes were lower (relative to those shared by all four donors).

A word on this clone: Its antigen is not identified.

Repertoires were generated with immunoSEQ multiplex PCR, while TCRdb's copy carries only in-frame clones and drops some. The sample holds over 850,000 clones, roughly 74% seen once. V was clipped by 7 bases and J by 0 bases, with 12 bases between them. Germline CDR1 and CDR2: SNHLY and FYNNEI. The CDR3 covers 14 residues. Caucasian adults residing in Nashville, Tennessee made up all the donors. Sequenced material: memory CD4+ T cells from PBMCs. Subset given: CD45RA-negative fraction. The chain has TRBV2 and TRBJ1-2, with D tentatively TRBD1 (5 bases). The receptor's source is a man younger than 35 in good health. Some clones in this sample may be carry-over from other donors' samples. CDR3 nucleotides: TGTGCCAGCATTGGGGACGCAGCTAACTATGGCTACACCTTC. Translation: CASIGDAANYGYTF.